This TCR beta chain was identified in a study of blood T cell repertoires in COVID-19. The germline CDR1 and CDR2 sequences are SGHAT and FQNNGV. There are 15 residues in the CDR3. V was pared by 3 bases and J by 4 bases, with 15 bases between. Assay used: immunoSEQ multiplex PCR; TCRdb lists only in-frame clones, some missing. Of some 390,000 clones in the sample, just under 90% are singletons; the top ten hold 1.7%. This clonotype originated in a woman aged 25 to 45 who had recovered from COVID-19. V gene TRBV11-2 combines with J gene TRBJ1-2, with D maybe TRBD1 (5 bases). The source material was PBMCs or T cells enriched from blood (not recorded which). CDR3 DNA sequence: TGTGCCAGCAGCTTTTCCCTGACAGAGATCTATGGCTACACCTTC. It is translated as CASSFSLTEIYGYTF.